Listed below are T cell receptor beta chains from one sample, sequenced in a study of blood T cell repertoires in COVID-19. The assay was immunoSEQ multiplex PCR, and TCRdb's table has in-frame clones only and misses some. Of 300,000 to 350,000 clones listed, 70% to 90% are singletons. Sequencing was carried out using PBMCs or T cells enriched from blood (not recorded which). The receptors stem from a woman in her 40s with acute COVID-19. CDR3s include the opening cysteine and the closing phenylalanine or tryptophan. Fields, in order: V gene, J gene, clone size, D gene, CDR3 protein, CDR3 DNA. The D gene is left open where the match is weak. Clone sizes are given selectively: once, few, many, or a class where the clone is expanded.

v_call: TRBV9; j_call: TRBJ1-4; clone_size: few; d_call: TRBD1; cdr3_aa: CASSVETGGDEDEKLFF; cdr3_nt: TGTGCCAGCAGCGTAGAGACAGGGGGCGACGAGGACGAAAAACTGTTTTTT
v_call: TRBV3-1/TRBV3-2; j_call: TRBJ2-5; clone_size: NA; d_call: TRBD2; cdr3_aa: CASSQYQRGLQETQYF; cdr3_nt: TGTGCCAGCAGCCAATACCAGCGGGGACTACAAGAGACCCAGTACTTC
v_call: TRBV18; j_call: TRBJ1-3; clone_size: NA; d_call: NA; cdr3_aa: CASSQDSSGNTIYF; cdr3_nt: TGTGCCAGCTCACAGGACAGCTCTGGAAACACCATATATTTT
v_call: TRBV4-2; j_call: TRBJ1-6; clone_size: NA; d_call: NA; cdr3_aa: CASQWRIANSPLHF; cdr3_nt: TGTGCCAGCCAGTGGCGGATCGCTAATTCACCCCTCCACTTT
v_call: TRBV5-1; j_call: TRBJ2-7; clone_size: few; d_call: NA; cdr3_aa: CASSLDRAYEQYF; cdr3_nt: TGCGCCAGCAGCTTGGACAGGGCCTACGAGCAGTACTTC
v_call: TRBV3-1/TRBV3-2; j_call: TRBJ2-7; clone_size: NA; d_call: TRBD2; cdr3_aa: CASSQDGLAGVSSYEQYF; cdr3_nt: TGTGCCAGCAGCCAAGATGGACTAGCGGGAGTGAGCTCCTACGAGCAGTACTTC
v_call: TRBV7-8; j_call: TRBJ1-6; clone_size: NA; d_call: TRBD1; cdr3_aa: CASSLEMTGASPLHF; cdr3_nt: TGTGCCAGCAGCTTAGAAATGACAGGGGCCTCACCCCTCCACTTT
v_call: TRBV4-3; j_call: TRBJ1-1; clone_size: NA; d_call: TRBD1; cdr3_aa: CASSEETGGWTEAFF; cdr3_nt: TGCGCCAGCAGCGAAGAGACAGGGGGGTGGACTGAAGCTTTCTTT
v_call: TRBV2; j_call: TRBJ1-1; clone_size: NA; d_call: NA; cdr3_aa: CASFFDRNTEAFF; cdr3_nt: TGTGCCAGTTTTTTCGACAGAAACACTGAAGCTTTCTTT
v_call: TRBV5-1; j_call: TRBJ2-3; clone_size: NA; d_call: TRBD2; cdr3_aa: CASSGGLASTDTQYF; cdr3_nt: TGCGCCAGCAGCGGGGGACTAGCTAGCACAGATACGCAGTATTTT